The source of this T cell receptor beta chain is a study of PD-L1 blockade in urothelial cancer. Per the germline V gene, CDR1 is MNHEY and CDR2 is SMNVEV (reference sequence). This CDR3 region has 15 residues. V dropped 6 bases and J dropped 0 bases, with 13 bases sitting between them. Each patient presented with locally advanced or metastatic urothelial carcinoma. Measured with immunoSEQ multiplex PCR; TCRdb has only the in-frame clones, and not every one. The sample holds tens of thousands of clones, roughly 87% seen once. Points on this clone: Antigen specificity is unknown.

Study conclusions and caveats: Below-median TCR clonality that was measured in pretreatment blood predicted better survival.

This clonotype originated in a woman aged 65 to 85 with urothelial cancer. The sequencing used PBMCs, collected around atezolizumab (anti-PD-L1) treatment. This sequence joins TRBV27 and TRBJ2-3; D is undetermined. CDR3 protein: CASRYSSFSTDTQYF. CDR3 sequence (DNA): TGTGCCAGCAGATATAGCAGTTTTAGCACAGATACGCAGTATTTT.